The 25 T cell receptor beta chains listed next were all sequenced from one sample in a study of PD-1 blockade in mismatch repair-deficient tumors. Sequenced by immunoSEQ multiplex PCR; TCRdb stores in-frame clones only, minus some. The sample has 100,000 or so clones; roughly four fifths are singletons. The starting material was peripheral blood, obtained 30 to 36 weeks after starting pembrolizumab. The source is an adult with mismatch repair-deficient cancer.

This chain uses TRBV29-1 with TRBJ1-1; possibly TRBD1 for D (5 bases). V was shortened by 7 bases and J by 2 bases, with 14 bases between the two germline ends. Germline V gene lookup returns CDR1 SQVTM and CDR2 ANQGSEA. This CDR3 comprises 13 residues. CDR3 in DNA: TGCAGCGCAGGGACGGCCGGCAACACTGAAGCTTTCTTT. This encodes CSAGTAGNTEAFF.

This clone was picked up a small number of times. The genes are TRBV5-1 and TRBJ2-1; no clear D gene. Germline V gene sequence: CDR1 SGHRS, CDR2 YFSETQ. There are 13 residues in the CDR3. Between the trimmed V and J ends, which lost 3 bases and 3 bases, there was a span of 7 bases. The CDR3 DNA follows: TGCGCCAGCAGCTCAGTTAGCTACAATGAGCAGTTCTTC. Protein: CASSSVSYNEQFF.

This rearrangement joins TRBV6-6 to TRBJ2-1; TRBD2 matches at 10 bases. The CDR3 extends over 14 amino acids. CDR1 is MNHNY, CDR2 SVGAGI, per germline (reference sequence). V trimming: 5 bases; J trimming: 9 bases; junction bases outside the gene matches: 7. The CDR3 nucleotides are TGTGCCAGCAGTAGTAGCGGGGGGATTCTTGAGCAGTTCTTC. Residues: CASSSSGGILEQFF.

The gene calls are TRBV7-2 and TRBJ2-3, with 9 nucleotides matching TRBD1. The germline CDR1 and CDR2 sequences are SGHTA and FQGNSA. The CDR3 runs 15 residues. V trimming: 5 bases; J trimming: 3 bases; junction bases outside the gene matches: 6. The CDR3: CASSETGQGTDTQYF. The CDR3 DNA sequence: TGTGCCAGCAGCGAAACGGGACAGGGAACAGATACGCAGTATTTT.

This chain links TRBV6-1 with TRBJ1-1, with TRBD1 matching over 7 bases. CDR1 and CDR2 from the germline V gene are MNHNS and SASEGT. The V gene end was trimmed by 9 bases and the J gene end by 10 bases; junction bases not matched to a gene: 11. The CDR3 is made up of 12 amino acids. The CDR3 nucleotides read TGTGCCAGTGAAACCGACAGGGCCAGAGCTTTCTTT. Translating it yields CASETDRARAFF.

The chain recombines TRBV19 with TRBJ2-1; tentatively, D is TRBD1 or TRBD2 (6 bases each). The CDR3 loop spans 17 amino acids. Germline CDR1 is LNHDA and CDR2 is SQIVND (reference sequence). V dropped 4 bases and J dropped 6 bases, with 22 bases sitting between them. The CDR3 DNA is TGTGCCAGTAGTACGACAGGTTATCTGGAACTAGCCAATGAGCAGTTCTTC. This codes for CASSTTGYLELANEQFF. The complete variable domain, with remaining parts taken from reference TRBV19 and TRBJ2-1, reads DGGITQSPKYLFRKEGQNVTLSCEQNLNHDAMYWYRQDPGQGLRLIYYSQIVNDFQKGDIAEGYSVSREKKESFPLTVTSAQKNPTAFYLCASSTTGYLELANEQFFGPGTRLTVL.

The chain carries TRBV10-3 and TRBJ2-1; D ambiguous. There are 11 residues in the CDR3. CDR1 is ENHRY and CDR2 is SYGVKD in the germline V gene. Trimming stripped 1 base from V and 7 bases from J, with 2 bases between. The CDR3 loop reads CAISEWNEQFF. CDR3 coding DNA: TGTGCCATCAGTGAGTGGAATGAGCAGTTCTTC.

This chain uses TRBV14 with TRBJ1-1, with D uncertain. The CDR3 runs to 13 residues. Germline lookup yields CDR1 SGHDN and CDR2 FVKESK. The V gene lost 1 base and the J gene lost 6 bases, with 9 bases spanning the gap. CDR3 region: CASSQVLWSEAFF. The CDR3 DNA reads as TGTGCCAGCAGCCAAGTGTTGTGGTCTGAAGCTTTCTTT.

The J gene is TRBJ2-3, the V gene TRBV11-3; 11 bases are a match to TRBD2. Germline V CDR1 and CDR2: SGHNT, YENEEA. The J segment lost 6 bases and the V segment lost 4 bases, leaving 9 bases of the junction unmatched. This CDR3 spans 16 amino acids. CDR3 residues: CASSSSTSGSSDTQYF. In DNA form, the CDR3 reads TGTGCCAGCAGCTCATCAACTAGCGGGAGCTCGGATACGCAGTATTTT.

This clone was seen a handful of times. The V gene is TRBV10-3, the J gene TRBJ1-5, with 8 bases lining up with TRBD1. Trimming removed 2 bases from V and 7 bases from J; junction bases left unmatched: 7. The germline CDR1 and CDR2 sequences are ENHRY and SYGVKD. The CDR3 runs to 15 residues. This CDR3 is CAISERSGGGQPQHF. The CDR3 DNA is TGTGCCATCAGTGAGAGGTCAGGGGGCGGCCAGCCCCAGCATTTT.

The CDR3 is CASSSGHTYQETQYF. CDR3 bases: TGTGCCAGCAGCTCAGGACATACGTACCAAGAGACCCAGTACTTC. This chain links TRBV11-2 with TRBJ2-5, with D possibly TRBD1 on 5 matching bases. The CDR3 spans 15 residues. Germline CDR1 SGHAT, CDR2 FQNNGV. Trimming shortened V by 4 bases and J by 0 bases, and 12 bases separated the two germline ends.

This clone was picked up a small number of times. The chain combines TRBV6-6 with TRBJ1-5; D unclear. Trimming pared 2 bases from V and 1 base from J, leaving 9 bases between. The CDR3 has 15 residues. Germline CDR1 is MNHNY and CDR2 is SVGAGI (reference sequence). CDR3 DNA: TGTGCCAGCAGTTACAGGGCCACAAGCAATCAGCCCCAGCATTTT. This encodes CASSYRATSNQPQHF.

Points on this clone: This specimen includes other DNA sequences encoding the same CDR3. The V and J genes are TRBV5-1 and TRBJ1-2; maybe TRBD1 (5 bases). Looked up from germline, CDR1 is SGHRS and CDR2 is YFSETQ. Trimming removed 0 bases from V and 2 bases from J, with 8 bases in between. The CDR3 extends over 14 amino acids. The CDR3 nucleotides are TGCGCCAGCAGCTTGGTCGCAGGGAACTATGGCTACACCTTC. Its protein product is CASSLVAGNYGYTF.

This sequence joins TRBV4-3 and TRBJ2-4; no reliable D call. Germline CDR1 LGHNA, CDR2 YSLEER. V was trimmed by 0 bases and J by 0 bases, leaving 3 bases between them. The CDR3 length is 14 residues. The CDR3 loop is CASSQEIAKNIQYF. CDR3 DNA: TGCGCCAGCAGCCAAGAGATAGCCAAAAACATTCAGTACTTC.

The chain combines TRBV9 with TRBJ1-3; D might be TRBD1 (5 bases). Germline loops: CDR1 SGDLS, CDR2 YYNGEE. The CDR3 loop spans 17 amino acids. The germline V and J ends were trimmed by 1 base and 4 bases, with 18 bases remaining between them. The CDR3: CASSVMGAGSQGNTIYF. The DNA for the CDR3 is TGTGCCAGCAGCGTAATGGGAGCAGGGAGCCAGGGAAACACCATATATTTT.

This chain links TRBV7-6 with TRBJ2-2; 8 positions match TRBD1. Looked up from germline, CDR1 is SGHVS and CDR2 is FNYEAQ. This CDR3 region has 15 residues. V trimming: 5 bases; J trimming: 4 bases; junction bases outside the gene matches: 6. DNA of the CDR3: TGTGCCAGCAGCCCGGACAGGGACCCCACCGGGGAGCTGTTTTTT. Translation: CASSPDRDPTGELFF.

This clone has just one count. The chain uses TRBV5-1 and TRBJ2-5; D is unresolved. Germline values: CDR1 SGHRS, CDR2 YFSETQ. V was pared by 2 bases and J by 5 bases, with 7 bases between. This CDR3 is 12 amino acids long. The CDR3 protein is CASSFMGETQYF. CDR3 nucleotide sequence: TGCGCCAGCAGCTTTATGGGGGAGACCCAGTACTTC.

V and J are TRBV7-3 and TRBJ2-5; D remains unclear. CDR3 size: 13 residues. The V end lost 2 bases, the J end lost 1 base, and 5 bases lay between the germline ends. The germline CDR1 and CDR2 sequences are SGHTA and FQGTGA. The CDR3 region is CASSLQIQETQYF. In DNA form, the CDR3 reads TGTGCCAGCAGCTTACAAATCCAAGAGACCCAGTACTTC.

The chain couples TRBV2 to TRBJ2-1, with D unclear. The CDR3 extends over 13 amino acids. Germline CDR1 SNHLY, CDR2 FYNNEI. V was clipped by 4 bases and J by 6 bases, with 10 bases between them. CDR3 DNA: TGTGCCAGCAGTGTGAAGCAGTTCAATGAGCAGTTCTTC. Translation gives CASSVKQFNEQFF. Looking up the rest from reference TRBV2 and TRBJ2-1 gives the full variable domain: EPEVTQTPSHQVTQMGQEVILRCVPISNHLYFYWYRQILGQKVEFLVSFYNNEISEKSEIFDDQFSVERPDGSNFTLKIRSTKLEDSAMYFCASSVKQFNEQFFGPGTRLTVL.

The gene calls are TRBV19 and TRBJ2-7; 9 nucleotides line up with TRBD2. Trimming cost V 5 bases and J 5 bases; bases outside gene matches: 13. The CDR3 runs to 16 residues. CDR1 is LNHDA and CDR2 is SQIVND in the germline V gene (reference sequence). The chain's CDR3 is CASSPEGTSIPHEQYF. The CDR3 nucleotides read TGTGCCAGTAGTCCGGAGGGGACTAGCATCCCACACGAGCAGTACTTC.

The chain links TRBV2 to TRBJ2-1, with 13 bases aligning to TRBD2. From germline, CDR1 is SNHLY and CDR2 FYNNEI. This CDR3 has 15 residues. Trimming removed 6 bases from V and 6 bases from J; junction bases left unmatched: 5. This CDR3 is CASRQGLAGPNEQFF. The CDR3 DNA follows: TGTGCCAGCAGGCAGGGACTAGCGGGACCCAATGAGCAGTTCTTC.

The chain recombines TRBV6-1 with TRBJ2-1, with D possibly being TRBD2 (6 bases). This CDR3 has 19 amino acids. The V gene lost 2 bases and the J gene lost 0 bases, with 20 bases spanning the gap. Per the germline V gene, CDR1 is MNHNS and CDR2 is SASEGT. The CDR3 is CASSEKGSGLESSYNEQFF. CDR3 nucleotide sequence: TGTGCCAGCAGTGAAAAGGGTAGCGGCCTTGAGAGCTCCTACAATGAGCAGTTCTTC.

In DNA, the CDR3 is TGTGCCAGCAGTGGGGTGTCAATCGGTGAAGCTTTCTTT. It yields the protein CASSGVSIGEAFF. The rearrangement links TRBV2 to TRBJ1-1; D uncertain. V shed 4 bases and J shed 7 bases, with 13 bases lying between them. The CDR3 has 13 residues. Germline-derived CDR1 and CDR2 are SNHLY and FYNNEI. Full variable domain (rest looked up from reference TRBV2 and TRBJ1-1): EPEVTQTPSHQVTQMGQEVILRCVPISNHLYFYWYRQILGQKVEFLVSFYNNEISEKSEIFDDQFSVERPDGSNFTLKIRSTKLEDSAMYFCASSGVSIGEAFFGQGTRLTVV.

The CDR3 loop reads CASSQGAGETQYF. CDR3 DNA sequence: TGTGCCAGCAGTCAGGGGGCAGGGGAGACCCAGTACTTC. V is TRBV7-6 and J is TRBJ2-5; 8 nucleotides agree with TRBD1. The germline CDR1 and CDR2 sequences are SGHVS and FNYEAQ. The CDR3 is 13 residues long. The trim removed 6 bases at V and 5 bases at J, leaving 5 bases unmatched.

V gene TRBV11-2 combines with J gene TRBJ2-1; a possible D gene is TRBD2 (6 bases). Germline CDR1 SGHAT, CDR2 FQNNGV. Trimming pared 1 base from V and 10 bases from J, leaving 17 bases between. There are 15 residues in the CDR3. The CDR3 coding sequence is TGTGCCAGCAGCTTAGTCCTAGGATCCGGGGGAGAGCAGTTCTTC. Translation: CASSLVLGSGGEQFF.